Below, 27 T cell receptor beta chains from the same sample are listed, as sequenced in a study of T-cell memory formation after mild COVID-19. TCRdb ran MiXCR on the 5' RACE reads and lists one entry per CDR3 protein. The top ten clones hold approximately 20% of a sample with a few hundred thousand distinct CDR3 sequences, around a sixth of them seen once. Sequenced sample: PBMCs or a T cell subset sorted from them (not recorded which). These TCRs come from a man aged 18 to 30 who had mild COVID-19 (a few samples of this study predate the infection). Cell type and time point are not known.

This clonotype was seen many times. The chain has TRBV7-2 and TRBJ2-1, with 10 bases fitting TRBD2. The germline CDR1 and CDR2 sequences are SGHTA and FQGNSA. With V trimmed by 5 bases and J by 9 bases, 7 bases remained unmatched. The length of the CDR3 is 14 residues. The CDR3 coding sequence is TGTGCCAGCAGCCCGGGACTAGCGTCTGGTGAGCAGTTCTTC. It codes for CASSPGLASGEQFF.

This clonotype was observed at least ten times. J is TRBJ2-1 and V is TRBV7-9; D ambiguous. The CDR3 runs 15 residues. Trimming stripped 2 bases from V and 0 bases from J, with 8 bases between. Germline-derived CDR1 and CDR2 are SEHNR and FQNEAQ (reference sequence). CDR3 coding DNA: TGTGCCAGCAGCTTACTGGCCAGCTCCTACAATGAGCAGTTCTTC. This translates into CASSLLASSYNEQFF.

This clonotype was seen ten or more times. CDR3 region: CASSWGQGAEKLFF. CDR3 nucleotide sequence: TGTGCCAGCAGCTGGGGACAGGGGGCGGAAAAACTGTTTTTT. The gene calls are TRBV11-2 and TRBJ1-4; TRBD1 agrees at 12 bases. The V gene's germline CDR1 is SGHAT and CDR2 FQNNGV. CDR3 size: 14 residues. V dropped 4 bases and J dropped 8; count of bases not matched to a gene: 2.

The chain joins TRBV5-1 to TRBJ1-6; D might be TRBD1 (5 bases). The CDR3 covers 14 residues. Per the germline V gene, CDR1 is SGHRS and CDR2 is YFSETQ. Between the trimmed V and J ends, which lost 4 bases and 7 bases, there was a span of 12 bases. CDR3 loop: CASSIDSGNSPLHF. In DNA, the CDR3 is TGCGCCAGCAGCATAGACAGTGGAAATTCACCCCTCCACTTT.

This clonotype was seen more than once but under ten times. The chain has TRBV25-1 and TRBJ1-1; 11 bases map to TRBD1. Germline V gives CDR1 MGHDK, CDR2 SYGVNS. This CDR3 has 13 residues. V shed 3 bases, J shed 8 bases, and the junction held 2 bases outside the gene matches. CDR3: CASSERTGGEAFF. The CDR3 coding sequence is TGTGCCAGCAGTGAGCGGACAGGGGGCGAAGCTTTCTTT.

The table lists this clonotype with a few counts. The J gene is TRBJ2-7, the V gene TRBV7-2; D is possibly TRBD1 (6 bases). Trimming stripped 6 bases from V and 6 bases from J, with 12 bases between. Germline V CDR1 and CDR2: SGHTA, FQGNSA. CDR3 length equals 12 residues. Here the CDR3 reads CASRSGVREQYF. The CDR3 DNA is TGTGCCAGCAGATCAGGGGTGCGCGAGCAGTACTTC.

This clonotype was observed many times. V gene TRBV7-9 combines with J gene TRBJ2-4; TRBD2 agrees at 8 bases. CDR3 length: 16 residues. V was pared by 3 bases and J by 9 bases, with 13 bases of the junction left unmatched. Germline assignment: CDR1 SEHNR and CDR2 FQNEAQ (reference sequence). CDR3 amino acids: CASSFSGAGTPFIQYF. DNA of the CDR3: TGTGCCAGCAGCTTTAGCGGGGCTGGGACCCCTTTCATTCAGTACTTC.

V gene TRBV6-2 or TRBV6-3 combines with J gene TRBJ2-7; no clear D. V was shortened by 2 bases and J by 7 bases, with 9 bases between the two germline ends. The CDR3 runs 12 residues. Germline V gene data show CDR1 as MNHEY and CDR2 as SVGEGT. This CDR3 reads CASSYGAGEQYF. Written as DNA, the CDR3 is TGTGCCAGCAGTTACGGTGCTGGGGAGCAGTACTTC.

The chain employs TRBV24-1 and TRBJ1-1; D unclear. CDR1 and CDR2 from the germline V gene are KGHDR and SFDVKD. The CDR3 consists of 13 residues. V lost 5 bases and J lost 5, with 11 bases in between. CDR3 DNA sequence: TGTGCCACCAGTGGGGATTCAGGAACTGAAGCTTTCTTT. This translates into CATSGDSGTEAFF.

The chain is built from TRBV5-1 and TRBJ2-2; D remains ambiguous. Germline CDR1 and CDR2: SGHRS and YFSETQ. The V gene lost 4 bases and the J gene lost 0 bases, with 7 bases spanning the gap. The CDR3 contains 14 residues. The CDR3 coding sequence is TGCGCCAGCAGCAACGACGCGAACACCGGGGAGCTGTTTTTT. It is translated as CASSNDANTGELFF.

This chain uses TRBV18 with TRBJ1-1; D is perhaps TRBD1 (5 bases). Deletions cut 3 bases from V and 5 bases from J, with 19 bases between. Germline-derived CDR1 and CDR2 are KGHSH and LQKENI. The CDR3 is 16 residues long. The CDR3 coding sequence is TGTGCCAGCTCACCTGGTGATTATTGGGGGGAAACTGAAGCTTTCTTT. It specifies CASSPGDYWGETEAFF.

The chain couples TRBV6-1 to TRBJ1-5; weak D call: TRBD1 (6 bases). V was clipped by 5 bases and J by 3 bases, with 14 bases between them. CDR1 and CDR2 (germline): MNHNS, SASEGT. The CDR3 totals 15 residues. The CDR3: CASSLTGTFNQPQHF. Written as DNA, the CDR3 is TGTGCCAGCAGTCTCACAGGGACATTCAATCAGCCCCAGCATTTT.

This clonotype occurred many times. V usage is TRBV7-2 and J usage is TRBJ2-1, with 9 bases aligning to TRBD2. V was clipped by 8 bases and J by 8 bases; unmatched bases: 13. The V gene's germline CDR1 is SGHTA and CDR2 FQGNSA. The CDR3 totals 15 residues. The CDR3: CASRLLSGGQDEQFF. The CDR3 DNA reads TGTGCCAGCCGATTGCTCAGCGGGGGGCAGGATGAGCAGTTCTTC.

Here the CDR3 reads CASRDSGVTDTQYF. Written as DNA, the CDR3 is TGTGCCAGCAGGGACAGCGGAGTCACAGATACGCAGTATTTT. The chain uses TRBV12-3 or TRBV12-4 and TRBJ2-3, with D maybe TRBD1 (6 bases). V was clipped by 6 bases and J by 2 bases, with 12 bases between them. The CDR3 sequence is 14 residues long.

The CDR3 nucleotides are TGTGCCAGCAGTATACAGGGGTCCGGGGAGCTGTTTTTT. Translation: CASSIQGSGELFF. The chain is built from TRBV6-5 and TRBJ2-2; 7 bases align to TRBD1. The J segment lost 6 bases and the V segment lost 5 bases, leaving 3 bases of the junction unmatched. This CDR3 spans 13 amino acids. Per germline, CDR1 MNHEY and CDR2 SVGAGI.

This clonotype has just a few counts. The chain combines TRBV5-1 with TRBJ1-1; D is ambiguous. Trimming left V 2 bases short and J 3 bases short, with 11 bases between. Per the germline V gene, CDR1 is SGHRS and CDR2 is YFSETQ. CDR3 length: 14 residues. CDR3 amino acids: CASSFEGKDTEAFF. In nucleotides, the CDR3 is TGCGCCAGCAGCTTCGAGGGCAAGGACACTGAAGCTTTCTTT. Based on the CDR3 plus reference TRBV5-1 and TRBJ1-1, the full variable domain is KAGVTQTPRYLIKTRGQQVTLSCSPISGHRSVSWYQQTPGQGLQFLFEYFSETQRNKGNFPGRFSGRQFSNSRSEMNVSTLELGDSALYLCASSFEGKDTEAFFGQGTRLTVV.

With respect to this clonotype: One end of the junction does not line up with germline, which may come from a read error. This sequence joins TRBV7-7 and TRBJ2-1; possibly TRBD1 for D (5 bases). CDR3 size: 15 residues. Germline V lookup: CDR1 SSHAT, CDR2 FNYEAQ (reference sequence). Written as DNA, the CDR3 is TGTGCTAGCAGCTTAGGGCCTCAGGGCTACAATGAGCAGTTCTTC. Its translation is CASSLGPQGYNEQFF. The whole variable domain, filled in from reference TRBV7-7 and TRBJ2-1, reads GAGVSQSPRYKVTKRGQDVTLRCDPISSHATLYWYQQALGQGPEFLTYFNYEAQPDKSGLPSDRFSAERPEGSISTLTIQRTEQRDSAMYRCASSLGPQGYNEQFFGPGTRLTVL.

This clonotype was seen a handful of times. The chain uses TRBV6-5 and TRBJ2-5, with 15 bases that match TRBD2. Per the germline V gene, CDR1 is MNHEY and CDR2 is SVGAGI. Unmatched junction bases numbered 6, after V lost 5 bases and J lost 5 bases. CDR3 length: 16 amino acids. The CDR3 region has the DNA TGTGCCAGCAGTCAACGGACTAGCGGGGGGGCCGAGACCCAGTACTTC. Residues: CASSQRTSGGAETQYF.

The V gene is TRBV7-9, the J gene TRBJ2-1; D may be TRBD1 or TRBD2 (5 bases each). Deletions cut 4 bases from V and 8 bases from J, with 9 bases between. Per the germline V gene, CDR1 is SEHNR and CDR2 is FQNEAQ (reference sequence). The CDR3 spans 12 residues. The CDR3 DNA reads as TGTGCCAGCAGCTCCCGGGACCATGAGCAGTTCTTC. Translation: CASSSRDHEQFF.

This clonotype has more than one count but fewer than ten. The V gene is TRBV7-9, the J gene TRBJ1-4, with 7 bases matching TRBD1. This CDR3 has 16 residues. The J segment lost 1 base and the V segment lost 5 bases, leaving 7 bases of the junction unmatched. The V gene's germline CDR1 is SEHNR and CDR2 FQNEAQ (reference sequence). The CDR3 reads CASSRTNRGTNEKLFF. DNA for the CDR3: TGTGCCAGCAGCCGCACCAACAGGGGAACTAATGAAAAACTGTTTTTT.

J is TRBJ1-2 and V is TRBV12-3 or TRBV12-4; D is ambiguous. Trimming left V 5 bases short and J 8 bases short, with 15 bases between. The CDR3 is 13 residues long. The CDR3 is CASSPAVSGGYTF. DNA for the CDR3: TGTGCCAGCAGTCCGGCCGTATCTGGGGGCTACACCTTC.

This clonotype was seen repeatedly, ten times or more. The rearrangement joins TRBV12-3 or TRBV12-4 to TRBJ2-1; 10 bases agree with TRBD2. The length of the CDR3 is 14 residues. The V and J ends lost 3 bases and 4 bases, in that order; junction bases with no gene match: 0. The CDR3 region is CASSLTSGYNEQFF. CDR3 DNA: TGTGCCAGCAGTTTGACTAGCGGGTACAATGAGCAGTTCTTC.

There are many counts of this clonotype. The chain carries TRBV7-2 and TRBJ2-5, with 8 bases aligning to TRBD1. The junction had 2 bases not matched to a gene; V was cut back by 3 bases and J by 2 bases. CDR3 length: 14 amino acids. Germline CDR1 is SGHTA and CDR2 is FQGNSA. CDR3 loop: CASSLNRGQETQYF. CDR3 nucleotides: TGTGCCAGCAGCTTGAACAGGGGGCAAGAGACCCAGTACTTC.

The V gene is TRBV7-2, the J gene TRBJ1-2, with 7 bases that match TRBD1. Germline V CDR1 and CDR2: SGHTA, FQGNSA. Losses at the gene ends were 1 base for V and 8 bases for J; bases not matched to a gene: 10. The CDR3 runs to 15 residues. The CDR3, as DNA: TGTGCCAGCAGCTTAGGGCAGACGGGACAGCGCGGCTACACCTTC. It translates to CASSLGQTGQRGYTF.

The rearrangement uses TRBV11-1 and TRBJ1-1; D is undetermined. Germline loops: CDR1 SGHAT, CDR2 FQDESV (reference sequence). The CDR3 runs 11 residues. V was clipped by 4 bases and J by 5 bases, with 5 bases between them. In DNA form, the CDR3 reads TGTGCCAGCAGCTCTCATACTGAAGCTTTCTTT. Translating gives CASSSHTEAFF. The variable domain in full, completed from reference TRBV11-1 and TRBJ1-1, reads EAEVAQSPRYKITEKSQAVAFWCDPISGHATLYWYRQILGQGPELLVQFQDESVVDDSQLPKDRFSAERLKGVDSTLKIQPAELGDSAMYLCASSSHTEAFFGQGTRLTVV.

The chain employs TRBV5-1 and TRBJ1-4; the D gene is possibly TRBD1 (6 bases). Trimming cost V 6 bases and J 4 bases, with 10 bases left between them. From germline, CDR1 is SGHRS and CDR2 YFSETQ. The CDR3 loop spans 13 amino acids. In DNA form, the CDR3 reads TGCGCCAGCACCCCAGGGGATAATGAAAAACTGTTTTTT. Translated, it gives CASTPGDNEKLFF.

As for this clonotype: Compared with germline, one end of the junction differs, possibly owing to a read error. The chain employs TRBV5-1 and TRBJ2-3; D is perhaps TRBD2 (6 bases). Germline loops: CDR1 SGHRS, CDR2 YFSETQ. The CDR3 length is 14 residues. CDR3 sequence: CASMQGRSGDTHYF. The CDR3 region has the DNA TGCGCCAGCATGCAAGGGAGGAGCGGAGATACGCATTATTTT.